This T cell receptor (beta chain) was identified during a study of T cells after yellow fever vaccination (dated by TCRdb to 2018 to 2020). Regarding the complete study: The SMART-Seq v4 Ultra Low Input RNA kit was used to prepare libraries from fractions with low cell numbers. To track T-cell clones before and after primary and booster YFV17D yellow fever vaccination, bulk TCR alpha and beta repertoires were sequenced longitudinally. Two healthy male donors made up the cohort, one aged 18 to 29 years and the other aged 30 to 40 years. Blood samples were taken at several timepoints before and after primary and secondary immunization, and bulk PBMC replicates and cell subsets were isolated. Study-wide conclusions, independent of this receptor: Because only two donors were included in the study, the extent to which the findings can be generalized is limited. A small share of clonotypes occurred in both CD4 and CD8 compartments, likely arising from convergent recombination. Compared with the primary T-cell response, the secondary T-cell response was faster but weaker, reaching its peak on day 5 rather than on day 15. Computational filtering was needed because FACS-sorted repertoires could contain abundant contaminating clonotypes from the bulk population. After the booster, most of the clones that had expanded following primary vaccination were detected again (almost 98% of CD4 and around 88% of CD8), which suggests that memory was broadly maintained.

Note on this clonotype: There is no known antigen for this receptor. Qualities for individual bases were not recorded, and no much larger clone is one base off.

The meaning of the sample's treatment or condition label: live attenuated yellow fever vaccine strain. At each blood-draw timepoint, two biological replicates of bulk PBMCs were collected. A standard Ficoll-Paque protocol was used to isolate PBMCs from peripheral blood. TriZol was used to extract RNA from bulk PBMCs, CD4 and CD8 fractions, and dextramer-positive and dextramer-negative fractions. Per the germline V gene (reference sequence), GTSNPN is the CDR1 and SVGIG is the CDR2. From its cysteine to its phenylalanine, the CDR3 spans 16 amino acids. The only DNA kept is the CDR3, 48 bases in frame from the first base. V is trimmed back by 1 base and J by 7 bases, and the junction contains 13 bases that no gene match accounts for. TCR cDNA was synthesized by 5'RACE template switching, through which a universal primer site and unique molecular identifiers were introduced. Priming of cDNA synthesis was performed from both the TCR alpha and TCR beta constant segments. Library amplification used two PCR steps, and the second PCR step added sample barcodes and sequencing adapters. Sequencing of libraries was performed on Illumina HiSeq 2500 (2x100 bp) or NovaSeq (2x150 bp). The paper's data handling went like this. Reads were demultiplexed and collapsed into UMI consensus sequences with MIGEC, and V(D)J alignment was performed with MiXCR. Vaccine-responding clonotypes were defined with edgeR using replicate PBMC samples, requiring FDR below 0.01 and a log2 fold change above 5 up to day 15. Each bulk clonotype received a CD4 or CD8 identity based on whether the sequenced CD4 or CD8 repertoire contained that clonotype at higher abundance. Using fastp trimming at Q25 and MiXCR clonotype assembly, TCRdb reanalyzed the public sequencing data and kept in-frame beta chains. Every CDR3 protein is listed once, alongside the most common genes and DNA of its rows. The V and J calls and clone size come from TCRdb's table, not from the authors' own analysis. This sample has approximately 550,000 distinct CDR3 sequences in its table, and 15% to 20% of those were observed once. The ten largest clones capture roughly an eighth of the sample.

Sequencing was performed on PBMCs, taken 15 days after the yellow fever booster vaccination. The rearranged segments are TRBV30 and TRBJ2-1; TRBD2 aligns with 7 central bases. The receptor was isolated from a man between 25 and 39 years old who received the YFV17D yellow fever vaccine. The nucleotide sequence reads TGTGCCTGGAGTGGAGATCGGACGGGAGGCCGGAATGAGCAGTTCTTC. The resulting protein is CAWSGDRTGGRNEQFF.